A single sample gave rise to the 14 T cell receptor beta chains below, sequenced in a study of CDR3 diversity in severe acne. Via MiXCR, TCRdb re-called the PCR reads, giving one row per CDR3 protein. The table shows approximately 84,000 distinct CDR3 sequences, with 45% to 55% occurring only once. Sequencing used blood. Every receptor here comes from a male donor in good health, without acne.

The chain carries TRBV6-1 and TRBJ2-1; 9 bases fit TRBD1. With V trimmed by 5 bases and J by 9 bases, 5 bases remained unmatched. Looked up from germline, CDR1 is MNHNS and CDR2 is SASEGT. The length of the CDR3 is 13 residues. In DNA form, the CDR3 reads TGTGCCAGCAGTTTACAGGGGGCAATTGAGCAGTTCTTC. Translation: CASSLQGAIEQFF.

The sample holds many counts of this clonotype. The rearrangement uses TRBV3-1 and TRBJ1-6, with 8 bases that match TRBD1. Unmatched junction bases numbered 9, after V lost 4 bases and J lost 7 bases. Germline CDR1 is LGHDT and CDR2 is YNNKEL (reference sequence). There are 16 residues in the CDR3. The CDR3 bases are TGTGCCAGCAGCCGACGACCAGGGGGCGGCAATTCACCCCTCCACTTT. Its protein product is CASSRRPGGGNSPLHF.

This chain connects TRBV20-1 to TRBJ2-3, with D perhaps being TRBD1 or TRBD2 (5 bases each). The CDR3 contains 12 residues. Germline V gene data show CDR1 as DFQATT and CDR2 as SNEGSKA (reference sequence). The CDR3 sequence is CSNEGSTDTQYF. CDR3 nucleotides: TGCAGCAACGAGGGGAGCACAGATACGCAGTATTTT.

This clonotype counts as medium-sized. CDR3 bases: TGTGCCAGCAGCCTGGCCGGGGGGAGGTCACCCCTCCACTTT. It codes for CASSLAGGRSPLHF. The chain combines TRBV5-8 with TRBJ1-6, with a possible D match to TRBD1 (5 bases). CDR1 is SGHTS and CDR2 is YDEGEE in the germline V gene. Trimming pared 4 bases from V and 10 bases from J, leaving 15 bases between. The CDR3 loop spans 14 amino acids.

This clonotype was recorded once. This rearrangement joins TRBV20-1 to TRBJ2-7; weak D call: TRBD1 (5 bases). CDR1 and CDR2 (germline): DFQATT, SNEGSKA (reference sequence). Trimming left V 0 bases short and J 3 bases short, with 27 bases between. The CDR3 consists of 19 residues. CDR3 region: CSARDEAAARVSSYYEQYF. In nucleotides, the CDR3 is TGCAGTGCTAGAGATGAGGCTGCTGCCAGGGTAAGCTCCTACTACGAGCAGTACTTC.

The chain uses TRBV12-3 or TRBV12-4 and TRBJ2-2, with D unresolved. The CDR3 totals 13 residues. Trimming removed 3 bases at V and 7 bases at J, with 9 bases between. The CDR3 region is CASSFPEVGELFF. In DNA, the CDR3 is TGTGCCAGCAGTTTCCCGGAAGTCGGGGAGCTGTTTTTT.

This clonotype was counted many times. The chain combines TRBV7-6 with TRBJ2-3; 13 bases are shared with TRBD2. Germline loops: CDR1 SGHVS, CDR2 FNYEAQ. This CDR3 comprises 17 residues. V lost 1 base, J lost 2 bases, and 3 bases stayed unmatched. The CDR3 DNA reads TGTGCCAGCAGCTTAGAGACTAGCGGGGGGTCCACAGATACGCAGTATTTT. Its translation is CASSLETSGGSTDTQYF. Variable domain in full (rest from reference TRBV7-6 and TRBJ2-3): GAGVSQSPRYKVTKRGQDVALRCDPISGHVSLYWYRQALGQGPEFLTYFNYEAQQDKSGLPNDRFSAERPEGSISTLTIQRTEQRDSAMYRCASSLETSGGSTDTQYFGPGTRLTVL.

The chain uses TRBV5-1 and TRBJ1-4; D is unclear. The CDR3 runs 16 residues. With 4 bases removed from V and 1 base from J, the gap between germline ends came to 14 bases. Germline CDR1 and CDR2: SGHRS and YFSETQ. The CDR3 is CASSIDMRVTNEKLFF. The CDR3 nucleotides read TGCGCCAGCAGCATAGACATGAGGGTAACTAATGAAAAACTGTTTTTT.

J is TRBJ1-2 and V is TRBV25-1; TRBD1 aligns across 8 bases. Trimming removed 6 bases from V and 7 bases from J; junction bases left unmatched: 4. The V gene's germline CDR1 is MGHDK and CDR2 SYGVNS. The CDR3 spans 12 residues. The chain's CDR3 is CASSGQGTGYTF. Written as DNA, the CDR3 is TGTGCCAGCAGCGGACAGGGAACTGGCTACACCTTC.

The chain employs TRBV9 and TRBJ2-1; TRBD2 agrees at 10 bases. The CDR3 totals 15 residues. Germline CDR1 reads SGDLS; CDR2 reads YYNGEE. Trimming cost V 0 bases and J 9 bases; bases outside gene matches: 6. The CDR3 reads CASSVASGRATEQFF. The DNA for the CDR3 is TGTGCCAGCAGCGTAGCCAGCGGGAGGGCCACTGAGCAGTTCTTC. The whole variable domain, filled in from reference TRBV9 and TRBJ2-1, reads DSGVTQTPKHLITATGQRVTLRCSPRSGDLSVYWYQQSLDQGLQFLIQYYNGEERAKGNILERFSAQQFPDLHSELNLSSLELGDSALYFCASSVASGRATEQFFGPGTRLTVL.

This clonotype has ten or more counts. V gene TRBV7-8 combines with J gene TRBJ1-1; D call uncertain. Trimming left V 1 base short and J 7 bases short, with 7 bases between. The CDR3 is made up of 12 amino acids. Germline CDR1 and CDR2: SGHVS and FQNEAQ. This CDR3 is CASSLGLREAFF. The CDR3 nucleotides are TGTGCCAGCAGCTTAGGTTTACGTGAAGCTTTCTTT.

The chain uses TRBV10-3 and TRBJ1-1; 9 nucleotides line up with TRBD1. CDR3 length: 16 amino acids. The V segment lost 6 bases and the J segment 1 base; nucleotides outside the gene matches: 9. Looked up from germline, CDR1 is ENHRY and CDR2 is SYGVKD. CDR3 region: CAIRNGRGQGNTEAFF. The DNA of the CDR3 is TGTGCCATCAGGAATGGCCGGGGACAGGGGAACACTGAAGCTTTCTTT.

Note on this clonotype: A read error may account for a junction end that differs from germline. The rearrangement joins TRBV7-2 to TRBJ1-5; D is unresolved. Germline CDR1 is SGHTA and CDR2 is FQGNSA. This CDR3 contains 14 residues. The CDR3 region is CASSPVLGNQPQHF. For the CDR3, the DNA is TGCGCCAGCAGCCCAGTGCTTGGCAATCAGCCCCAGCATTTT. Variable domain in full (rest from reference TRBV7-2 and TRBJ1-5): GAGVSQSPSNKVTEKGKDVELRCDPISGHTALYWYRQSLGQGLEFLIYFQGNSAPDKSGLPSDRFSAERTGGSVSTLTIQRTQQEDSAVYLCASSPVLGNQPQHFGDGTRLSIL.

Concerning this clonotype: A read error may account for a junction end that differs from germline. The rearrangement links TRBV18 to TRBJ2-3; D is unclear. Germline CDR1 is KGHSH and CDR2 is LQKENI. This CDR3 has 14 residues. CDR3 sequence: CASSPKTSTDTQYF. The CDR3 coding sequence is TGTGCCAGCTCACCTAAGACGAGCACGGATACGCAGTATTTT.